This is a list of T cell receptor beta chains from one sample in a study of blood T cell repertoires in COVID-19. TCRdb keeps only in-frame clones here, not all; method: immunoSEQ multiplex PCR. The repertoire holds some 290,000 clones, with roughly 91% as singletons. The source material was PBMCs or T cells enriched from blood (not recorded which). These receptors were collected from a woman in her thirties who had recovered from COVID-19. CDR3s include the opening cysteine and the closing phenylalanine or tryptophan. The order of the fields is J gene, D gene, V gene, CDR3 DNA, CDR3 protein. D genes are given only for firm matches.

J: TRBJ2-5
D: .
V: TRBV3-1/TRBV3-2
DNA: TGTGCCAGCAGCCAAGAGATCGCTAGCGAATACCAAGAGACCCAGTACTTC
CDR3: CASSQEIASEYQETQYF

J: TRBJ1-5
D: .
V: TRBV4-1
DNA: TGCGCCAGCAGCCTCCGGGGGGGAGCGGGCAATCAGCCCCAGCATTTT
CDR3: CASSLRGGAGNQPQHF

J: TRBJ2-7
D: .
V: TRBV11-2
DNA: TGTGCCAGCAGCCTCGGAGGGACCAGACGTCACGAGCAGTACTTC
CDR3: CASSLGGTRRHEQYF

J: TRBJ1-4
D: TRBD1
V: TRBV5-8
DNA: TGTGCCAGCAGCTTAGGGGGCGCGGACGAAAAACTGTTTTTT
CDR3: CASSLGGADEKLFF

J: TRBJ2-7
D: .
V: TRBV18
DNA: TGTGCCAGCTCACCAATTCAATCCGTCGCCCTTCAGGGTATCGAGCAGTACTTC
CDR3: CASSPIQSVALQGIEQYF

J: TRBJ2-1
D: TRBD2
V: TRBV27
DNA: TGTGCCAGCAGTTTATCCAGTGGTGCGGGAGTTTCCTACAATGAGCAGTTCTTC
CDR3: CASSLSSGAGVSYNEQFF

J: TRBJ1-5
D: .
V: TRBV4-2
DNA: TGTGCCAGCAGCCAGCAGGGAGGGGGAGTAAGCAATCAGCCCCAGCATTTT
CDR3: CASSQQGGGVSNQPQHF

J: TRBJ1-2
D: .
V: TRBV6-2/TRBV6-3
DNA: TGTGCCAGCAGTTACCCTATCTACCGTGGCTATGGCTACACCTTC
CDR3: CASSYPIYRGYGYTF

J: TRBJ2-2
D: TRBD2
V: TRBV6-4
DNA: TGTGCCAGCAGTGACTCTGGCGGGAGGATTACCGGGGAGCTGTTTTTT
CDR3: CASSDSGGRITGELFF

J: TRBJ2-5
D: .
V: TRBV28
DNA: TGTGCCAGCGGAGCATCACAAGAGACCCAGTACTTC
CDR3: CASGASQETQYF

J: TRBJ2-1
D: TRBD2
V: TRBV5-1
DNA: TGCGCCAGCAGCGCGACTAGCGGGCGTTACAATGAGCAGTTCTTC
CDR3: CASSATSGRYNEQFF

J: TRBJ2-1
D: TRBD2
V: TRBV11-2
DNA: TGTGCCAGCAGCACGGGACTAGAAGGGTACAATGAGCAGTTCTTC
CDR3: CASSTGLEGYNEQFF

J: TRBJ1-2
D: .
V: TRBV4-2
DNA: TGTGCCAGCAGCCAAGAAGGGAGTAACTATGGCTACACCTTC
CDR3: CASSQEGSNYGYTF

J: TRBJ1-2
D: TRBD1
V: TRBV20-1
DNA: TGCAGTGCTAGTAGCTGGACAGGTCTCTATGGCTACACCTTC
CDR3: CSASSWTGLYGYTF

J: TRBJ1-3
D: .
V: TRBV11-2
DNA: TGTGCCAGCAGCTTAGCAGGTCTAACTTCTGGAAACACCATATATTTT
CDR3: CASSLAGLTSGNTIYF